Following are 10 T cell receptor beta chains from one sample sequenced in a study of CD8 T cells in ankylosing spondylitis (dated by TCRdb to the late 2010s). Library method: 5' RACE. The sequencer was an Illumina HiSeq 2500. TCRdb reprocessed the public reads (quality trimming at Q25 with fastp, clone calling with MiXCR) and kept in-frame beta chains. Duplicate CDR3 protein sequences are folded into a single record with the most common DNA and genes. The sample table holds some 120,000 distinct CDR3 sequences, of which roughly an eighth were seen once. The ten most abundant clones make up approximately 3.1% of the sample. The sequenced sample was blood, either unsorted or a sorted T cell fraction (not recorded which). Receptor source: a female donor with ankylosing spondylitis or in good health (not recorded which).

This clonotype was seen repeatedly, ten times or more. This chain links TRBV5-4 with TRBJ2-7; perhaps TRBD1 as D (5 bases). The CDR3 consists of 14 residues. V was clipped by 0 bases and J by 6 bases, with 13 bases between them. CDR1 is SGHNT, CDR2 YYREEE, per germline (reference sequence). DNA for the CDR3: TGTGCCAGCAGCTTGGTGGACAAACTATCCGAGCAGTACTTC. Translating gives CASSLVDKLSEQYF.

This clonotype was observed at least ten times. The rearrangement links TRBV20-1 to TRBJ2-1; possibly TRBD1 or TRBD2 for D (6 bases each). Trimming pared 7 bases from V and 3 bases from J, leaving 16 bases between. The CDR3 covers 14 residues. Germline-derived CDR1 and CDR2 are DFQATT and SNEGSKA (reference sequence). The CDR3, as DNA: TGCAGTGACGGGGGCCTAGCGAACTACAATGAGCAGTTCTTC. Amino acids: CSDGGLANYNEQFF.

This clonotype came up many times. This chain joins TRBV5-1 and TRBJ2-5, with D tentatively TRBD2 (6 bases). V was cut by 4 bases and J by 9 bases, with 13 bases left in between. This CDR3 region has 12 residues. Germline V gene data show CDR1 as SGHRS and CDR2 as YFSETQ. The CDR3 loop reads CASSEGWGAQYF. In DNA form, the CDR3 reads TGCGCCAGCAGCGAAGGCTGGGGGGCCCAGTACTTC.

Turning to this clonotype: An end of the junction differs from the germline gene, which may be a read error. DNA of the CDR3: TGCAGTGCCCGAAATTCACAGAGCACTAATGAAAACCTGTTTTTT. Translation gives CSARNSQSTNENLFF. This chain connects TRBV20-1 to TRBJ1-4; the D is unclear. Germline V gives CDR1 DFQATT, CDR2 SNEGSKA (reference sequence). The CDR3 sequence is 15 residues long.

This clonotype was counted only a few times. V usage is TRBV3-1 and J usage is TRBJ2-1, with TRBD2 matching 9 bases. This CDR3 is 13 amino acids long. In germline, CDR1 is LGHDT, CDR2 YNNKEL (reference sequence). V shed 6 bases, J shed 7 bases, and the junction held 4 bases outside the gene matches. This chain's CDR3 is CASRGGLANEQFF. CDR3 nucleotides: TGTGCCAGCAGGGGGGGACTAGCAAATGAGCAGTTCTTC.

This clonotype was recorded many times. The CDR3 protein is CASSLSGQFNQPQHF. The CDR3 DNA sequence: TGTGCCAGCAGTTTATCGGGGCAGTTCAATCAGCCCCAGCATTTT. The gene calls are TRBV27 and TRBJ1-5, with D tentatively TRBD1 (5 bases). The V gene's germline CDR1 is MNHEY and CDR2 SMNVEV (reference sequence). CDR3 length: 15 amino acids. V lost 0 bases and J 3 bases, leaving 9 bases between the germline ends.

This clonotype showed up just a few times. This chain links TRBV30 with TRBJ1-5; 12 nucleotides align to TRBD1. The germline V gene encodes CDR1 GTSNPN and CDR2 SVGIG (reference sequence). V lost 1 base, J lost 6 bases, and 4 bases stayed unmatched. This CDR3 contains 15 residues. The CDR3 reads CAWSGDRGLAQPQHF. For the CDR3, the DNA is TGTGCCTGGAGTGGGGACAGGGGGCTAGCTCAGCCCCAGCATTTT. Full variable domain (rest looked up from reference TRBV30 and TRBJ1-5): SQTIHQWPATLVQPVGSPLSLECTVEGTSNPNLYWYRQAAGRGLQLLFYSVGIGQISSEVPQNLSASRPQDRQFILSSKKLLLSDSGFYLCAWSGDRGLAQPQHFGDGTRLSIL.

As concerns this clonotype: This clone may be a read error of a much larger clone one base away. The CDR3 protein is CASREQSSYNGQFF. CDR3 coding DNA: TGCGCCAGCAGGGAGCAGAGCTCCTACAATGGGCAGTTCTTC. The chain combines TRBV5-1 with TRBJ2-1; D gene ambiguous. Germline loops: CDR1 SGHRS, CDR2 YFSETQ. The CDR3 has 14 residues.

This clonotype was seen more than once but under ten times. The chain carries TRBV7-3 and TRBJ2-2; 9 positions agree with TRBD2. V lost 3 bases and J lost 9; bases outside the gene matches: 2. The CDR3 spans 13 residues. CDR1 is SGHTA and CDR2 is FQGTGA in the germline V gene. CDR3 in amino acids: CASSFSGSRELFF. The CDR3, as DNA: TGTGCCAGCAGCTTTAGCGGGAGTCGGGAGCTGTTTTTT.

V gene TRBV2 combines with J gene TRBJ2-5; TRBD1 agrees at 11 bases. J gave up 4 bases and V 2 bases, and 9 bases lay outside the gene matches. This CDR3 comprises 17 residues. CDR1 and CDR2 (germline): SNHLY, FYNNEI. The chain's CDR3 is CASSESPSGTGGETQYF. The CDR3 DNA reads TGTGCCAGCAGTGAATCGCCTTCGGGGACAGGGGGAGAGACCCAGTACTTC.